This TCR beta chain was sequenced for a study of metastatic and nonmetastatic thyroid tumors. As for the study in general: Blood and tumor or nodule tissue repertoires from malignant and benign thyroid patients were compared. Points from the study as a whole: Malignant thyroid tumors reportedly exceeded benign nodules significantly in TCR beta diversity, with the difference appearing in blood and tumor.

Original data processing: The study built a papillary thyroid cancer distant-metastasis classifier from CDR3 differences across clinicopathological groups. TCRdb reprocessed the PCR reads via MiXCR. What appears here as the V and J calls and clone size reflects TCRdb's work, not the paper's. The table lists 25,000 to 30,000 clones, roughly 26% of them singletons. Among the patients, none had received any treatment before thyroid surgery. This CDR3 region has 17 residues. V lost 4 bases, J lost 0 bases, and 10 bases stayed unmatched. Per the germline V gene, CDR1 is LGHNA and CDR2 is YNFKEQ. With respect to this clone: Antigen: not known.

This chain connects TRBV4-2 to TRBJ2-3; 7 nucleotides line up with TRBD2. The sequenced material came from blood. This sequence was found in a female donor with papillary thyroid cancer or a benign thyroid nodule (not recorded which). Some clones in this sample may be carry-over from other donors' samples. CDR3 bases: TGTGCCAGCAGCCCGAAGGGAGGGTTCACTAGCACAGATACGCAGTATTTT. Translation: CASSPKGGFTSTDTQYF.